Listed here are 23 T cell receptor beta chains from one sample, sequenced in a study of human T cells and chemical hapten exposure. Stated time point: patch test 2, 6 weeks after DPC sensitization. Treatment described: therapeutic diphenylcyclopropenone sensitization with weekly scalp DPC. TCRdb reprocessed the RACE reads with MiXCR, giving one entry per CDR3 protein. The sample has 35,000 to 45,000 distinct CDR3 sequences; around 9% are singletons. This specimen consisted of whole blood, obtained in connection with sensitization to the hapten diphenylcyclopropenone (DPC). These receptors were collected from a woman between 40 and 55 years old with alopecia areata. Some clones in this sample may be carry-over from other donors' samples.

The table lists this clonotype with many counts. This CDR3 reads CASSGDSLFYGYTF. The DNA for the CDR3 is TGTGCCAGCAGTGGCGACAGCCTTTTCTATGGCTACACCTTC. This chain joins TRBV25-1 and TRBJ1-2, with TRBD1 as a possible D gene (5 bases). V was trimmed by 4 bases and J by 4 bases, leaving 13 bases between them. Germline V gene data show CDR1 as MGHDK and CDR2 as SYGVNS. CDR3 length equals 14 residues.

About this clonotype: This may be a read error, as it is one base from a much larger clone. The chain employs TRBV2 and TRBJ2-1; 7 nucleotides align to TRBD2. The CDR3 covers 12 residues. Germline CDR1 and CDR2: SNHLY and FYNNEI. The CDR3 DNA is TGTACCAGCAGTTGGACTAGAAATGAGCAGTTCTTC. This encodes CTSSWTRNEQFF.

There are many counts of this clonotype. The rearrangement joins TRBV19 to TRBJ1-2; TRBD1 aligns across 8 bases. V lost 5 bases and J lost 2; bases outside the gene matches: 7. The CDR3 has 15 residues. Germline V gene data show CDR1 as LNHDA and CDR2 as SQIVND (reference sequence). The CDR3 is CASSSRQGTNYGYTF. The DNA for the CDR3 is TGTGCCAGTAGTTCCCGACAGGGGACCAACTATGGCTACACCTTC.

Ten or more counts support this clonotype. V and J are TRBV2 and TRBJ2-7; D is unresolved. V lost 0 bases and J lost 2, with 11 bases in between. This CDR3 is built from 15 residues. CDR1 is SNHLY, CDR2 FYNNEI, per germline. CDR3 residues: CASSEAGPVAYEQYF. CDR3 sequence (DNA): TGTGCCAGCAGTGAAGCCGGACCGGTAGCCTACGAGCAGTACTTC.

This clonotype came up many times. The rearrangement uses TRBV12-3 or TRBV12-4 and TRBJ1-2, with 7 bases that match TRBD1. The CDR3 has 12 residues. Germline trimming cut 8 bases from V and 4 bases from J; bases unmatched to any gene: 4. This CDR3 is CASAGTVYGYTF. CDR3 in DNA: TGTGCCAGCGCGGGGACAGTCTATGGCTACACCTTC.

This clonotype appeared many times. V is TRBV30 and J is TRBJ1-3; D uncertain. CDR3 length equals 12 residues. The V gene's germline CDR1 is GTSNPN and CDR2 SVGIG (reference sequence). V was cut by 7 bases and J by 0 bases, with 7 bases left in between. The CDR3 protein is CASRLSGNTIYF. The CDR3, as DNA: TGTGCCTCGCGCCTCTCTGGAAACACCATATATTTT.

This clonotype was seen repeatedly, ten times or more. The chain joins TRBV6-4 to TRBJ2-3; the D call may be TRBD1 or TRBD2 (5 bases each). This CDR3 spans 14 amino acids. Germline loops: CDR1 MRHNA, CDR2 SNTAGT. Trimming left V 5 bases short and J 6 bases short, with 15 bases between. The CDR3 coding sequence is TGTGCCAGCAGTCCAGCCGGGGCGGCGGATACGCAGTATTTT. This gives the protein CASSPAGAADTQYF.

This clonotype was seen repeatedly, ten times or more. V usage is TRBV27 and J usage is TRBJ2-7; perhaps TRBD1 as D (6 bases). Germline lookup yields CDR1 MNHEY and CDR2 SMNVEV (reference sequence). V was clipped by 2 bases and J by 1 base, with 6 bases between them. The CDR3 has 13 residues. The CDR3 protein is CASSLGQSYEQYF. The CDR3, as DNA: TGTGCCAGCAGTTTAGGACAGTCCTACGAGCAGTACTTC.

CDR3 coding DNA: TGTGCCTGGAGTGTTGGGGGCCCCGCTAATGAAAAACTGTTTTTT. Amino acid sequence: CAWSVGGPANEKLFF. The chain couples TRBV30 to TRBJ1-4, with D possibly matching TRBD1 (6 bases). CDR3 size: 15 residues. The germline CDR1 and CDR2 sequences are GTSNPN and SVGIG (reference sequence). The germline V and J ends were trimmed by 0 bases and 3 bases, with 11 bases remaining between them.

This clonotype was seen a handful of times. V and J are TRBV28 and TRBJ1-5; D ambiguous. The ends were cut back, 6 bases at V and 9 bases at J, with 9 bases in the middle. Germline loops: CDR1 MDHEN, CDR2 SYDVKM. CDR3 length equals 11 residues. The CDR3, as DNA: TGTGCCAGCAGGCTTTTGGGGCCCCAGCATTTT. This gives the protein CASRLLGPQHF.

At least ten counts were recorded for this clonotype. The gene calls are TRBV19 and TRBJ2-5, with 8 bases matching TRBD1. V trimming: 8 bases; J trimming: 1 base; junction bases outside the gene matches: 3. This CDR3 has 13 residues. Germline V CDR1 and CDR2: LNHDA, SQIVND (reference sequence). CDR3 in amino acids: CASRRGLQETQYF. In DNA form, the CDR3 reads TGTGCCAGTCGCAGGGGGCTCCAAGAGACCCAGTACTTC.

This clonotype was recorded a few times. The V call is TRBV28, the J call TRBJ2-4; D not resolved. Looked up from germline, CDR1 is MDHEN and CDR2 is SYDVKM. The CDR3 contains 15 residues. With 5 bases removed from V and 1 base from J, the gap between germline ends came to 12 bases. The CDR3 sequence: CASSGSRTAKNIQYF. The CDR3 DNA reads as TGTGCCAGCAGTGGGTCGCGAACGGCCAAAAACATTCAGTACTTC. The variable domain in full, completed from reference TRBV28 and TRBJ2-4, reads DVKVTQSSRYLVKRTGEKVFLECVQDMDHENMFWYRQDPGLGLRLIYFSYDVKMKEKGDIPEGYSVSREKKERFSLILESASTNQTSMYLCASSGSRTAKNIQYFGAGTRLSVL.

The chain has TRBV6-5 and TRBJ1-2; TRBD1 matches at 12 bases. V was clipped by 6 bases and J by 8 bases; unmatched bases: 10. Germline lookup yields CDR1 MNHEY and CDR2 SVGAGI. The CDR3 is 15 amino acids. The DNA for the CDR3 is TGTGCCAGCAGCTCCGGGACAGGGGGCGCACAGGGCTACACCTTC. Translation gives CASSSGTGGAQGYTF.

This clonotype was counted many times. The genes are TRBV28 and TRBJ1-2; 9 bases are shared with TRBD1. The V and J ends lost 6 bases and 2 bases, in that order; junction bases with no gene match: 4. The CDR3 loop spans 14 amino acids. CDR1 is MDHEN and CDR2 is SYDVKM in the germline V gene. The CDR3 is CASSSGTGNYGYTF. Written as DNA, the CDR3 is TGTGCCAGCAGCTCCGGGACAGGGAACTATGGCTACACCTTC.

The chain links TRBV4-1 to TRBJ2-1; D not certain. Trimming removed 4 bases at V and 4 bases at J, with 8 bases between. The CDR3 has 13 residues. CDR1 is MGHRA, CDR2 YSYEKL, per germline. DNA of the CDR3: TGCGCCAGCAGCCGAGCACAGTACAATGAGCAGTTCTTC. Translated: CASSRAQYNEQFF.

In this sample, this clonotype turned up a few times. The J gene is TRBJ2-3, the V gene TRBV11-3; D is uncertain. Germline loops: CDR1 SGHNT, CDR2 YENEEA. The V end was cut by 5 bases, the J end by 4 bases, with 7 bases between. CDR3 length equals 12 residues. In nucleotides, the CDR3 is TGTGCCAGCAGCCTCTACTCAGATACGCAGTATTTT. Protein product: CASSLYSDTQYF.

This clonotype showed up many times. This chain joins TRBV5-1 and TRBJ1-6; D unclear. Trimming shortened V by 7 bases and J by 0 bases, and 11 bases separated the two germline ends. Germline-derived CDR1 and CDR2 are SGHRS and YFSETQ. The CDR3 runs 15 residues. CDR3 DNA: TGCGCCAGCCAGCTCGACTCCTCCTATAATTCACCCCTCCACTTT. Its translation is CASQLDSSYNSPLHF.

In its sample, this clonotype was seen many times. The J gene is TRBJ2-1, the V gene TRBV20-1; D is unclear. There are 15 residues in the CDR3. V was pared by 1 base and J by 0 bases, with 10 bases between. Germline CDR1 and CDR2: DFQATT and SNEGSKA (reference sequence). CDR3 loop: CSARGHMSSYNEQFF. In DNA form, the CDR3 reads TGCAGTGCTAGAGGGCACATGAGCTCCTACAATGAGCAGTTCTTC.

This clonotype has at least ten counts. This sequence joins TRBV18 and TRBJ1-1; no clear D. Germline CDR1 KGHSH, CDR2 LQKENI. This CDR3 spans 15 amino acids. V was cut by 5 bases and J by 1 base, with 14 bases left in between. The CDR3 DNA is TGTGCCAGCTCAGCCGTACATCTTTCGAACACTGAAGCTTTCTTT. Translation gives CASSAVHLSNTEAFF.

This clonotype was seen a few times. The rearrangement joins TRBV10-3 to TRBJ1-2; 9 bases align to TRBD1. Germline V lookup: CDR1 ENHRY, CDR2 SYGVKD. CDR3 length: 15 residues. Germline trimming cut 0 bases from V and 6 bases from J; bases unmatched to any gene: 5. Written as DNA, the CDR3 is TGTGCCATCAGTGAGTCGGGACAGGGATGGGATGGCTACACCTTC. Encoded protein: CAISESGQGWDGYTF.

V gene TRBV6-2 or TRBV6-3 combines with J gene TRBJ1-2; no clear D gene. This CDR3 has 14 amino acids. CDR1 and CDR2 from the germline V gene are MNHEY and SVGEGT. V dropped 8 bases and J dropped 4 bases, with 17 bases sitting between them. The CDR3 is CASATSTPSYGYTF. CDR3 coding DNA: TGTGCCAGCGCCACGTCTACGCCTAGCTATGGCTACACCTTC.

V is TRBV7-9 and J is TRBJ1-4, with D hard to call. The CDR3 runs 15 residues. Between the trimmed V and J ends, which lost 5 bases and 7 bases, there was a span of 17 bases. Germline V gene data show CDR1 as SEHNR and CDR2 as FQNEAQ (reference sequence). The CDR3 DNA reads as TGTGCCAGCAGCCCTGGTGACCTTGACCTTGAAAAACTGTTTTTT. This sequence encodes CASSPGDLDLEKLFF.

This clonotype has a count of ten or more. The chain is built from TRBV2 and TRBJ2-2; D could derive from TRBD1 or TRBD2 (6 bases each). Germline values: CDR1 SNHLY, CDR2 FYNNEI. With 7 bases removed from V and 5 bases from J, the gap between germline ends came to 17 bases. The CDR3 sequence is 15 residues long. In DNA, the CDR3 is TGTGCCAGCACCGGGACGGGGGCGCTAACCGGGGAGCTGTTTTTT. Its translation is CASTGTGALTGELFF.